This passage covers 32 T cell receptor beta chains from one sample sequenced in a study of T cell repertoires in ileal Crohn's disease. Sequenced by immunoSEQ multiplex PCR; TCRdb stores in-frame clones only, minus some. The sample has approximately 9,400 clones; around three quarters are singletons. Sequenced: ileal tissue. The receptor set was obtained from an adult with Crohn's disease.

The chain uses TRBV28 and TRBJ1-3; D ambiguous. V shed 11 bases and J shed 8 bases, with 25 bases lying between them. Germline CDR1 is MDHEN and CDR2 is SYDVKM. The CDR3 loop spans 15 amino acids. CDR3 nucleotide sequence: TGTGCCCTACCCAATCTTCGGGGTACGAGATACACCATATATTTT. Protein sequence: CALPNLRGTRYTIYF.

This chain links TRBV30 with TRBJ2-7, with 12 nucleotides matching TRBD2. CDR1 and CDR2 from the germline V gene are GTSNPN and SVGIG (reference sequence). The ends lost 2 bases at V and 5 bases at J; junction bases unmatched: 7. The CDR3 is 15 amino acids. CDR3 sequence reads: CAWSRRTSGINEQYF. CDR3 sequence (DNA): TGTGCCTGGAGTCGCCGGACTAGCGGGATCAACGAGCAGTACTTC.

The V and J genes are TRBV7-9 and TRBJ1-1, with no clear D. Germline V gene lookup returns CDR1 SEHNR and CDR2 FQNEAQ (reference sequence). The CDR3 consists of 13 residues. Trimming pared 5 bases from V and 0 bases from J, leaving 7 bases between. The CDR3 here is CASSLGMNTEAFF. The CDR3 DNA follows: TGTGCCAGCAGCCTTGGCATGAACACTGAAGCTTTCTTT.

The J gene is TRBJ2-4, the V gene TRBV7-9; tentative D call: TRBD2 (5 bases). Germline V gives CDR1 SEHNR, CDR2 FQNEAQ (reference sequence). Trimming stripped 0 bases from V and 4 bases from J, with 13 bases between. The CDR3 runs to 16 residues. CDR3 sequence: CASSLAEGLRKNIQYF. Here the CDR3 DNA reads TGTGCCAGCAGCTTAGCGGAAGGACTCCGAAAAAACATTCAGTACTTC.

The V gene is TRBV6-1, the J gene TRBJ1-1, with D possibly matching TRBD1 (5 bases). Germline CDR1 is MNHNS and CDR2 is SASEGT. This CDR3 has 13 amino acids. Trimming cost V 10 bases and J 3 bases, with 15 bases left between them. The CDR3 is CATRYPGDTEAFF. Written as DNA, the CDR3 is TGTGCCACCAGGTACCCGGGGGACACTGAAGCTTTCTTT.

With regard to this clone: Within the sample, other DNA sequences also encode this same CDR3. The chain carries TRBV27 and TRBJ2-7; 10 bases line up with TRBD1. This CDR3 comprises 13 residues. Germline values: CDR1 MNHEY, CDR2 SMNVEV (reference sequence). Germline trimming cut 9 bases from V and 1 base from J; bases unmatched to any gene: 3. In DNA, the CDR3 is TGTGCCAGTAGGACAGGGGGGTCCTACGAGCAGTACTTC. Its translation: CASRTGGSYEQYF.

V is TRBV7-3 and J is TRBJ2-1; TRBD1 aligns across 7 bases. Germline CDR1 is SGHTA and CDR2 is FQGTGA. J lost 9 bases, V lost 2 bases, and 10 bases had no gene match. The CDR3 is 15 residues long. The CDR3 sequence: CASSLRQGVGGEQFF. The CDR3 DNA reads TGTGCCAGCAGCTTACGACAGGGAGTCGGCGGTGAGCAGTTCTTC.

The genes are TRBV2 and TRBJ2-5, with D hard to call. Trimming pared 7 bases from V and 5 bases from J, leaving 11 bases between. This CDR3 region has 12 residues. Germline CDR1 is SNHLY and CDR2 is FYNNEI. The CDR3 loop reads CASKRQRETQYF. For the CDR3, the DNA is TGTGCCAGCAAGCGTCAACGGGAGACCCAGTACTTC.

This clone was observed a few times. V and J are TRBV18 and TRBJ2-2; 7 bases align to TRBD1. The ends lost 2 bases at V and 3 bases at J; junction bases unmatched: 3. The germline gives CDR1 KGHSH, CDR2 LQKENI. The CDR3 runs to 15 residues. CDR3 protein: CASSPIQGYTGELFF. The CDR3 region has the DNA TGTGCCAGCTCACCAATACAGGGGTACACCGGGGAGCTGTTTTTT.

Worth noting for this clone: Within the sample, other DNA sequences also encode this same CDR3. This rearrangement joins TRBV9 to TRBJ1-4; 9 bases agree with TRBD1. CDR3 size: 14 residues. J lost 10 bases, V lost 3 bases, and 7 bases had no gene match. Germline V CDR1 and CDR2: SGDLS, YYNGEE. The CDR3 nucleotides are TGTGCCAGCAGCGACCGGGACAGGGAGGGAAAACTGTTTTTT. Translated, it gives CASSDRDREGKLFF.

The chain joins TRBV11-1 to TRBJ2-1; 9 positions agree with TRBD1. This CDR3 has 14 residues. CDR1 and CDR2 (germline): SGHAT, FQDESV (reference sequence). V was clipped by 0 bases and J by 7 bases; unmatched bases: 1. CDR3 nucleotide sequence: TGTGCCAGCAGCTTAGCGGACAGGGGAAATGAGCAGTTCTTC. Translation gives CASSLADRGNEQFF.

This clone is a singleton in its sample. The J gene is TRBJ1-1, the V gene TRBV4-1; 12 bases map to TRBD1. This CDR3 has 17 amino acids. With 1 base clipped from V and 0 bases from J, the junction kept 3 bases outside the gene matches. CDR1 MGHRA and CDR2 YSYEKL come from the germline V gene. The CDR3 DNA reads as TGCGCCAGCAGCCAAGCGGGGGACAGGGGGCTGAACACTGAAGCTTTCTTT. It translates to CASSQAGDRGLNTEAFF.

The chain has TRBV11-2 and TRBJ1-1; possible D gene TRBD1, 6 bases. CDR1 is SGHAT and CDR2 is FQNNGV in the germline V gene. The CDR3 runs 14 residues. V was pared by 0 bases and J by 8 bases, with 13 bases between. The CDR3 loop reads CASSLDGRTAEAFF. CDR3 DNA sequence: TGTGCCAGCAGCTTAGATGGTCGGACAGCCGAAGCTTTCTTT.

The rearrangement joins TRBV5-6 to TRBJ2-1; 9 positions agree with TRBD2. The CDR3 is made up of 14 amino acids. From germline, CDR1 is SGHDT and CDR2 YYEEEE. V lost 8 bases to trimming and J lost 4 bases; unmatched junction nucleotides: 7. CDR3 in DNA: TGTGCCAGTGTGGGCACTAGCGGGTACAATGAGCAGTTCTTC. It yields the protein CASVGTSGYNEQFF.

The genes are TRBV11-2 and TRBJ2-1; TRBD2 matches 10 bases. The CDR3 loop spans 16 amino acids. CDR1 is SGHAT and CDR2 is FQNNGV in the germline V gene. The V gene end was trimmed by 4 bases and the J gene end by 4 bases; junction bases not matched to a gene: 7. Here the CDR3 reads CASSSGAGGPYNEQFF. CDR3 bases: TGTGCCAGCAGCTCAGGAGCGGGGGGGCCTTACAATGAGCAGTTCTTC.

This chain links TRBV27 with TRBJ2-6; 8 bases agree with TRBD2. With 5 bases clipped from V and 0 bases from J, the junction kept 15 bases outside the gene matches. CDR1 and CDR2 (germline): MNHEY, SMNVEV (reference sequence). The CDR3 is made up of 20 amino acids. DNA for the CDR3: TGTGCCAGCAGTCCCCGGAAGCGGGGGTTAACCCTCTCTGGGGCCAACGTCCTGACTTTC. Its translation: CASSPRKRGLTLSGANVLTF.

This chain joins TRBV15 and TRBJ2-3; maybe TRBD2 (5 bases). The V gene's germline CDR1 is LNHNV and CDR2 YYDKDF (reference sequence). V gave up 0 bases and J gave up 6 bases, with 13 bases separating them. CDR3 size: 15 residues. The CDR3 sequence is CATSRDKRALDTQYF. In DNA, the CDR3 is TGTGCCACCAGCAGAGATAAGAGGGCACTGGATACGCAGTATTTT.

This clone was detected a few times. The chain employs TRBV6-5 and TRBJ2-1, with 8 bases matching TRBD2. V gave up 5 bases and J gave up 9 bases; unmatched junction bases: 12. Per the germline V gene, CDR1 is MNHEY and CDR2 is SVGAGI. The CDR3 has 15 residues. CDR3 sequence (DNA): TGTGCCAGCAGTCCTTCCAACGGGAGGGATAGTGAGCAGTTCTTC. Encoded protein: CASSPSNGRDSEQFF.

The chain carries TRBV5-4 and TRBJ2-1; no definite D call. V lost 3 bases and J 0 bases, leaving 10 bases between the germline ends. This CDR3 contains 15 residues. Germline CDR1 and CDR2: SGHNT and YYREEE (reference sequence). CDR3 sequence (DNA): TGTGCCAGCAGCTCACCTCCGAGCTCCTACAATGAGCAGTTCTTC. This translates into CASSSPPSSYNEQFF.

The chain is built from TRBV19 and TRBJ2-5; the D gene is possibly TRBD2 (7 bases). V gave up 6 bases and J gave up 6 bases, with 20 bases separating them. The V gene's germline CDR1 is LNHDA and CDR2 SQIVND (reference sequence). CDR3 size: 15 residues. The CDR3 reads CASSSGALGGQTQYF. Written as DNA, the CDR3 is TGTGCCAGTAGCAGCGGGGCCCTAGGGGGTCAGACCCAGTACTTC.

The V gene is TRBV6-5, the J gene TRBJ1-4; D is undetermined. The CDR3 extends over 12 amino acids. Per the germline V gene, CDR1 is MNHEY and CDR2 is SVGAGI. V was pared by 8 bases and J by 4 bases, with 8 bases between. CDR3 region: CASREVNEKLFF. Here the CDR3 DNA reads TGTGCCAGCCGGGAGGTTAATGAAAAACTGTTTTTT.

J is TRBJ2-5 and V is TRBV29-1; TRBD1 matches 7 bases. The junction had 11 bases not matched to a gene; V was cut back by 6 bases and J by 4 bases. CDR3 length: 14 residues. Germline CDR1 SQVTM, CDR2 ANQGSEA. The CDR3 bases are TGCAGCGTCGTGAGCGTTACAGGGGCAGAGACCCAGTACTTC. Its translation is CSVVSVTGAETQYF.

The chain has TRBV6-5 and TRBJ1-3, with no clear D. From germline, CDR1 is MNHEY and CDR2 SVGAGI. V shed 0 bases and J shed 3 bases, with 9 bases lying between them. The CDR3 totals 15 residues. CDR3 nucleotides: TGTGCCAGCAGTTACTCTTGGGGAGGTGGAAACACCATATATTTT. Translated, it gives CASSYSWGGGNTIYF.

The rearrangement links TRBV6-5 to TRBJ2-1; 8 bases align to TRBD2. CDR3 length: 13 residues. Germline CDR1 reads MNHEY; CDR2 reads SVGAGI. J gave up 1 base and V 8 bases, and 1 base lay outside the gene matches. The CDR3 sequence: CASGTSSYNEQFF. CDR3 sequence (DNA): TGTGCCAGCGGGACTAGTTCCTACAATGAGCAGTTCTTC.

The chain links TRBV11-3 to TRBJ2-7; 7 nucleotides line up with TRBD2. Germline V gene lookup returns CDR1 SGHNT and CDR2 YENEEA. The ends lost 0 bases at V and 5 bases at J; junction bases unmatched: 7. This CDR3 region has 15 residues. The CDR3 DNA sequence: TGTGCCAGCAGCTTAGATTTGGCGGGAGAAAACGAGCAGTACTTC. Protein: CASSLDLAGENEQYF.

This chain joins TRBV6-1 and TRBJ2-7, with a weak D call TRBD1 (7 bases). Germline CDR1 is MNHNS and CDR2 is SASEGT. The V and J ends lost 2 bases and 2 bases respectively, with 13 bases between them. The CDR3 has 15 residues. The CDR3 DNA sequence: TGTGCCAGCAGTGAATTTGCAGGGGGGCCCTACGAGCAGTACTTC. Translation: CASSEFAGGPYEQYF.

The table lists this clone with a few counts. As DNA, the CDR3 is TGCAGCGTTGATCATAGCGGGAGAGGCACAGATACGCAGTATTTT. It translates to CSVDHSGRGTDTQYF. This chain joins TRBV29-1 and TRBJ2-3; 9 nucleotides agree with TRBD2. The CDR3 is made up of 15 amino acids. Germline loops: CDR1 SQVTM, CDR2 ANQGSEA. V was clipped by 3 bases and J by 1 base; unmatched bases: 5.

This chain connects TRBV6-1 to TRBJ2-2; D perhaps matches TRBD1 (6 bases). CDR3 length: 18 amino acids. V shed 1 base and J shed 7 bases, with 22 bases lying between them. The germline V gene encodes CDR1 MNHNS and CDR2 SASEGT. The CDR3 region has the DNA TGTGCCAGCAGTGAAGGAGGACAGTTTGGGTGGGATGGCGGGGAGCTGTTTTTT. It translates to CASSEGGQFGWDGGELFF.

The chain combines TRBV6-1 with TRBJ2-5, with TRBD2 as a possible D gene (7 bases). This CDR3 is built from 11 residues. CDR1 is MNHNS and CDR2 is SASEGT in the germline V gene. The ends were cut back, 8 bases at V and 11 bases at J, with 15 bases in the middle. CDR3 protein: CASWGGFQQYF. CDR3 nucleotide sequence: TGTGCCAGCTGGGGGGGCTTCCAGCAGTACTTC.

The chain couples TRBV7-8 to TRBJ1-1; 10 bases line up with TRBD1. The CDR3 spans 15 residues. Germline CDR1 is SGHVS and CDR2 is FQNEAQ. With V trimmed by 3 bases and J by 3 bases, 4 bases remained unmatched. As DNA, the CDR3 is TGTGCCAGCAGCTTGGGGACAGGGGTAGACACTGAAGCTTTCTTT. As protein: CASSLGTGVDTEAFF.

V and J are TRBV19 and TRBJ2-1, with TRBD1 matching over 9 bases. V dropped 7 bases and J dropped 5; count of bases not matched to a gene: 9. The CDR3 totals 15 residues. Germline V gene data show CDR1 as LNHDA and CDR2 as SQIVND (reference sequence). CDR3 region: CASTAPGQGHNEQFF. The CDR3 region has the DNA TGTGCCAGTACCGCTCCGGGACAGGGCCACAATGAGCAGTTCTTC.

This chain connects TRBV5-1 to TRBJ2-1, with TRBD2 matching 7 bases. The CDR3 extends over 14 amino acids. With 3 bases clipped from V and 5 bases from J, the junction kept 5 bases outside the gene matches. Germline assignment: CDR1 SGHRS and CDR2 YFSETQ. Here the CDR3 reads CASSSASGDNEQFF. The DNA of the CDR3 is TGCGCCAGCAGCTCGGCTAGCGGTGACAATGAGCAGTTCTTC.